The T cell receptor (beta chain) described here comes from a study of blood T cell repertoires in COVID-19. Study in general: Material from acute and convalescent COVID-19 was sourced from the United States, Italy and Spain. Sample material is recorded as cDNA or gDNA derived from T cells, B-cell-depleted T cells, or PBMCs.

This clone has more than one count but fewer than ten. Profiling relied on immunoSEQ multiplex PCR, and the TCRdb table lists in-frame clones only, not all of them. The sample lists hundreds of thousands of clones, 65% to 85% seen once, with over 0.95% in the top ten. V shed 7 bases, J shed 5 bases, and the junction held 9 bases outside the gene matches. This CDR3 is built from 14 residues. Germline V lookup: CDR1 MGHRA, CDR2 YSYEKL. Enrolled during active infection, Seattle patients were then followed longitudinally. This chain connects TRBV4-1 to TRBJ1-1, with 8 bases fitting TRBD1. The specimen sequenced was peripheral blood. The TCR was taken from a woman in her twenties or thirties with COVID-19, enrolled during active disease. This chain's CDR3 is CASTLTGQGTEAFF. CDR3 coding DNA: TGCGCCAGCACCCTGACCGGACAGGGAACTGAAGCTTTCTTT.